The present T cell receptor (beta chain) was sequenced within a study of blood T cell repertoires in COVID-19. Study-level background: The United States, Italy and Spain supplied acute and convalescent COVID-19 samples. Sources were T cells, B-cell-depleted T cells, or PBMCs; the material itself was cDNA or gDNA.

Germline V lookup: CDR1 MDHEN, CDR2 SYDVKM. V dropped 4 bases and J dropped 0; count of bases not matched to a gene: 3. This CDR3 has 16 amino acids. In the source study's methods: Estimation of nucleated cell counts relied on the amplification of reference gene primers. Only in-frame clones appear in the TCRdb table, and some are missing; sequencing was by immunoSEQ multiplex PCR. V, J and clone size derive from that table, while D and trimming were established from the DNA sequence. The repertoire includes around 290,000 clones, around nine tenths of them detected once, and approximately 14% sits in the top ten.

This chain joins TRBV28 and TRBJ1-3; 10 bases line up with TRBD1. This TCR derives from a woman aged 65 to 85 with COVID-19, enrolled during active disease. Sequenced: peripheral blood. The DNA of the CDR3 is TGTGCCAGCAGTTATGACAGGGGGCTCTCTGGAAACACCATATATTTT. Protein sequence: CASSYDRGLSGNTIYF.